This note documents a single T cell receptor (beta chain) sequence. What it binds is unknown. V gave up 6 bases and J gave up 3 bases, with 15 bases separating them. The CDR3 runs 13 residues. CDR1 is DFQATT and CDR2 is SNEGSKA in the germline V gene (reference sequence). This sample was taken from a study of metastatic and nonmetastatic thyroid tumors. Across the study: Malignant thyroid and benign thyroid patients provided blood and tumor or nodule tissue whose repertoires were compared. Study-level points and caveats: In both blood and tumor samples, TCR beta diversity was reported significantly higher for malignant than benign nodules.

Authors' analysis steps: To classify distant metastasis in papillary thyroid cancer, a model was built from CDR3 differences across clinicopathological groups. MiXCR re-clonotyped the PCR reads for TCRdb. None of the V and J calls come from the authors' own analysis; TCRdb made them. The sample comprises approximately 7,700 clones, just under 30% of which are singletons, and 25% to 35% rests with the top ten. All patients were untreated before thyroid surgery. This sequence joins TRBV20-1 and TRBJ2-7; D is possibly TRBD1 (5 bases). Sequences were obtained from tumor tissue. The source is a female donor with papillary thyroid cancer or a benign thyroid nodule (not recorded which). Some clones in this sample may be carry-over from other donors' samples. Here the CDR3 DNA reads TGCAGTGCCGCAGGGTTGGAATACTACGAGCAGTACTTC. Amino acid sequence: CSAAGLEYYEQYF.